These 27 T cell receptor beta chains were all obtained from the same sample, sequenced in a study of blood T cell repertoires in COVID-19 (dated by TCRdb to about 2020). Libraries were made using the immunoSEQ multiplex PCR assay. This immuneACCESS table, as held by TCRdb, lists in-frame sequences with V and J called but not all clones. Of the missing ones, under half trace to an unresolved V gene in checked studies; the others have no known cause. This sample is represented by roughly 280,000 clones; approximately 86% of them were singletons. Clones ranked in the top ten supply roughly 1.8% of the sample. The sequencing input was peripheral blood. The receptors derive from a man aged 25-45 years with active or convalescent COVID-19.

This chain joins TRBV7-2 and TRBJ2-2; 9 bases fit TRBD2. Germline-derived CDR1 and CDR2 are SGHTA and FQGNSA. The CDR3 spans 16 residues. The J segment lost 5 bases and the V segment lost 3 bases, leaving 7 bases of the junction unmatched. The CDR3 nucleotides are TGTGCCAGCAGCTTCGGCGGGGGGGCCGGGACCGGGGAGCTGTTTTTT. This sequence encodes CASSFGGGAGTGELFF.

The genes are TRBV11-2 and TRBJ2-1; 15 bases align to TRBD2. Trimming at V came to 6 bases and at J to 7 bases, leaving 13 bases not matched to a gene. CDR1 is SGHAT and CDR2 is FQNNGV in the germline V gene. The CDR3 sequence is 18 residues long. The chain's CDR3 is CASSKSGTSGGPSNEQFF. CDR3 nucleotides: TGTGCCAGCAGTAAATCCGGGACTAGCGGGGGGCCCTCTAATGAGCAGTTCTTC.

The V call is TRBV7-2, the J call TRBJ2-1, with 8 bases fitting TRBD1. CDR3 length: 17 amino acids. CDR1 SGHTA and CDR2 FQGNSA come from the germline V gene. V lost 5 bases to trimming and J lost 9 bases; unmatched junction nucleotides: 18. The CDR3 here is CASSPTLFRQGSGEQFF. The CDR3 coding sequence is TGTGCCAGCAGCCCCACCCTCTTCCGACAGGGGTCGGGTGAGCAGTTCTTC.

This CDR3 is CASNTGDTGYTF. The CDR3 DNA sequence: TGTGCCAGCAACACAGGGGATACTGGCTACACCTTC. The chain uses TRBV25-1 and TRBJ1-2; 7 positions match TRBD1. Germline V lookup: CDR1 MGHDK, CDR2 SYGVNS. Trimming at V came to 7 bases and at J to 7 bases, leaving 6 bases not matched to a gene. This CDR3 region has 12 residues.

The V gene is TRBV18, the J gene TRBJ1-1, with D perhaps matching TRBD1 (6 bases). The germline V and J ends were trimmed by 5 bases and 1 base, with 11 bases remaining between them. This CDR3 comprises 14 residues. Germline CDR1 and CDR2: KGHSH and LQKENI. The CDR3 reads CASSKDSQNTEAFF. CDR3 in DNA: TGTGCCAGCTCAAAGGACAGTCAGAACACTGAAGCTTTCTTT.

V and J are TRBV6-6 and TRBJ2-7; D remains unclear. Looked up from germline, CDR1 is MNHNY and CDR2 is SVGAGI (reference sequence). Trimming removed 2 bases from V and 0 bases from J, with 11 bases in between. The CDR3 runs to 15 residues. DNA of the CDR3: TGTGCCAGCAGTTACGTCACAGACGACTCCTACGAGCAGTACTTC. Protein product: CASSYVTDDSYEQYF.

The CDR3 spells CASRVRTGGSDTQYF. The CDR3 nucleotides are TGTGCCAGCAGAGTTAGGACAGGGGGCTCAGATACGCAGTATTTT. V and J are TRBV2 and TRBJ2-3, with 11 bases matching TRBD1. Unmatched junction bases numbered 6, after V lost 6 bases and J lost 4 bases. In germline, CDR1 is SNHLY, CDR2 FYNNEI. The CDR3 runs 15 residues. The variable domain in full, completed from reference TRBV2 and TRBJ2-3, reads EPEVTQTPSHQVTQMGQEVILRCVPISNHLYFYWYRQILGQKVEFLVSFYNNEISEKSEIFDDQFSVERPDGSNFTLKIRSTKLEDSAMYFCASRVRTGGSDTQYFGPGTRLTVL.

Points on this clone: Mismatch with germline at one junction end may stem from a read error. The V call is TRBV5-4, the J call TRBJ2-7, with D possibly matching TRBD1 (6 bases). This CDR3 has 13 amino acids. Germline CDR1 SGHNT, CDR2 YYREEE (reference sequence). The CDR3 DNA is TGTGCCAGCAGCTGGGGACAATCCTTCGAGCAGTACTTC. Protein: CASSWGQSFEQYF. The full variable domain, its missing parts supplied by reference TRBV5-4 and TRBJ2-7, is ETGVTQSPTHLIKTRGQQVTLRCSSQSGHNTVSWYQQALGQGPQFIFQYYREEENGRGNFPPRFSGLQFPNYSSELNVNALELDDSALYLCASSWGQSFEQYFGPGTRLTVT.

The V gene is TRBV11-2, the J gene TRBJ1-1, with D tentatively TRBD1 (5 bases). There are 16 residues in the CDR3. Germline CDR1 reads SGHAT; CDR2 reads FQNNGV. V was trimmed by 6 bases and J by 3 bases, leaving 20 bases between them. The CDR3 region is CASSQDNRIFYTEAFF. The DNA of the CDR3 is TGTGCCAGCAGTCAAGATAACAGGATCTTTTACACTGAAGCTTTCTTT.

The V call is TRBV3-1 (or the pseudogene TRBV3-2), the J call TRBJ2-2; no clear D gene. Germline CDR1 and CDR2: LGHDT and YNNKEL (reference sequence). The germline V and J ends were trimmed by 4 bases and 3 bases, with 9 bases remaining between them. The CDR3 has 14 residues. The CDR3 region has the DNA TGTGCCAGCAGCCCGCAACAGCACACCGGGGAGCTGTTTTTT. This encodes CASSPQQHTGELFF.

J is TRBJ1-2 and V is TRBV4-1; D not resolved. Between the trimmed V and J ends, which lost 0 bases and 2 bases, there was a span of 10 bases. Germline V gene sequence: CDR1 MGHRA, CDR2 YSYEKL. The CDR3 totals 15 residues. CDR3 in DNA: TGCGCCAGCAGCCAAGACGCAGGAGGAAACTATGGCTACACCTTC. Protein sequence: CASSQDAGGNYGYTF.

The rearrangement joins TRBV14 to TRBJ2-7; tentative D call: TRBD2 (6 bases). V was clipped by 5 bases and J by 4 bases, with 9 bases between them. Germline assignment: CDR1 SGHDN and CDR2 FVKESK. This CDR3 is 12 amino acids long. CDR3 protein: CASSRAGYEQYF. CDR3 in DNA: TGTGCCAGCAGCAGGGCGGGGTACGAGCAGTACTTC.

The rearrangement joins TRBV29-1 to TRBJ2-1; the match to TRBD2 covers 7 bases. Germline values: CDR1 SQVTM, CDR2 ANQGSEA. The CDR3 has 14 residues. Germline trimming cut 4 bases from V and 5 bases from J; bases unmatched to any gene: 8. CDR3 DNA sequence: TGCAGCGTTGTGGGCCTAGCGGCCCACAATGAGCAGTTCTTC. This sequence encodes CSVVGLAAHNEQFF.

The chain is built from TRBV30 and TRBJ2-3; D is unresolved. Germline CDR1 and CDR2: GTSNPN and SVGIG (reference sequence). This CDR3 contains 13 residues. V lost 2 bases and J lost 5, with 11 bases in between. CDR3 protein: CAWSPAWRDTQYF. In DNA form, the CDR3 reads TGTGCCTGGAGTCCCGCGTGGAGAGATACGCAGTATTTT.

The CDR3 sequence is CASSPLRQANEKLFF. DNA of the CDR3: TGTGCCAGCAGCCCCCTTAGGCAGGCTAATGAAAAACTGTTTTTT. The V call is TRBV7-8, the J call TRBJ1-4; the D is unclear. Germline V gene data show CDR1 as SGHVS and CDR2 as FQNEAQ. The CDR3 sequence is 15 residues long. Between the trimmed V and J ends, which lost 5 bases and 3 bases, there was a span of 13 bases.

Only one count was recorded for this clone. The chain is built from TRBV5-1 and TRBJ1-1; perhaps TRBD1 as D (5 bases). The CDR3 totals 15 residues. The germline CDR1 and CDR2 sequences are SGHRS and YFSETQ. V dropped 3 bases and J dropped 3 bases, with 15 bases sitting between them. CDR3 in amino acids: CASSSEGTAYTEAFF. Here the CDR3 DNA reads TGCGCCAGCAGCTCGGAGGGGACGGCGTACACTGAAGCTTTCTTT.

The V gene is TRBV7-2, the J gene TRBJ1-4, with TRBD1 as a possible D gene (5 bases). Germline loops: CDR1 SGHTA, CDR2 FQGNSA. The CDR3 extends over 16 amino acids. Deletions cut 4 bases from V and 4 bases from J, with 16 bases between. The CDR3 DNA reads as TGTGCCAGCAGCTCCGACGGGGGAGCACTTAATGAAAAACTGTTTTTT. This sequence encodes CASSSDGGALNEKLFF.

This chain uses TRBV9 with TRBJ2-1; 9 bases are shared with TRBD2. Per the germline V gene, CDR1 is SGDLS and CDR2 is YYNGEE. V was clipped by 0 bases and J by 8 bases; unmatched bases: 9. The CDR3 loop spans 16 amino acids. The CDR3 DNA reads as TGTGCCAGCAGCGTAGATGCGGGGGGGCGTTGGGATGAGCAGTTCTTC. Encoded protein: CASSVDAGGRWDEQFF. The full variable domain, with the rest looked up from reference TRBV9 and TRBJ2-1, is DSGVTQTPKHLITATGQRVTLRCSPRSGDLSVYWYQQSLDQGLQFLIQYYNGEERAKGNILERFSAQQFPDLHSELNLSSLELGDSALYFCASSVDAGGRWDEQFFGPGTRLTVL.

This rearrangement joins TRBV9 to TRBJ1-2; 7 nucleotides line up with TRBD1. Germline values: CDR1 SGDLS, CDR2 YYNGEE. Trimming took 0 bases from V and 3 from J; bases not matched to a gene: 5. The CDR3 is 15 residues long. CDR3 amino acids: CASSVDGQGDYGYTF. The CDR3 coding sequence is TGTGCCAGCAGCGTAGATGGGCAGGGGGACTATGGCTACACCTTC.

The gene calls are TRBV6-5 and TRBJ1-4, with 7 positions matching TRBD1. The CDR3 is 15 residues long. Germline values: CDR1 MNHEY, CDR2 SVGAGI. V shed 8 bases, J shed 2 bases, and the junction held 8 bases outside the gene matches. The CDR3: CASGRQGGTNEKLFF. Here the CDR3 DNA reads TGTGCCAGCGGGAGACAGGGTGGGACTAATGAAAAACTGTTTTTT.

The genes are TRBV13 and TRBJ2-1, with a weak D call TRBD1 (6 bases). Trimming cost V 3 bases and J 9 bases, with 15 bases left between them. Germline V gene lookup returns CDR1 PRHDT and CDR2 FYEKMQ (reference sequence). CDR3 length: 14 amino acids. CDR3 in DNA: TGTGCCAGCAGCTTGCAAACAGGGATTGCTGAGCAGTTCTTC. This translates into CASSLQTGIAEQFF.

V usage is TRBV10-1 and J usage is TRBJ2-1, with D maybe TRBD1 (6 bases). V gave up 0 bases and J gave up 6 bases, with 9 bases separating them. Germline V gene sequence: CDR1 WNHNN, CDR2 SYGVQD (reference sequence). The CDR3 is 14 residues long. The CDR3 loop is CASSESSRGNEQFF. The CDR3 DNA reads TGCGCCAGCAGTGAGTCTTCCAGGGGCAATGAGCAGTTCTTC.

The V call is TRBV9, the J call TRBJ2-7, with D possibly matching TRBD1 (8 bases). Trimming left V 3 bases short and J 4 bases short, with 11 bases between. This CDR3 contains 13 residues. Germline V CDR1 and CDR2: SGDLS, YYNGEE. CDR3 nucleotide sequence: TGTGCCAGCAGCGCACAGGGGGGGTACGAGCAGTACTTC. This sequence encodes CASSAQGGYEQYF. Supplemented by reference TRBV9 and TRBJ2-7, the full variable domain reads DSGVTQTPKHLITATGQRVTLRCSPRSGDLSVYWYQQSLDQGLQFLIQYYNGEERAKGNILERFSAQQFPDLHSELNLSSLELGDSALYFCASSAQGGYEQYFGPGTRLTVT.

The CDR3 loop is CASSTTGRGAGEQFF. CDR3 in DNA: TGTGCCAGCAGCACGACCGGCCGCGGGGCGGGTGAGCAGTTCTTC. The V and J genes are TRBV7-8 and TRBJ2-1, with D maybe TRBD2 (6 bases). Trimming pared 5 bases from V and 9 bases from J, leaving 20 bases between. The CDR3 contains 15 residues. Germline CDR1 and CDR2: SGHVS and FQNEAQ.

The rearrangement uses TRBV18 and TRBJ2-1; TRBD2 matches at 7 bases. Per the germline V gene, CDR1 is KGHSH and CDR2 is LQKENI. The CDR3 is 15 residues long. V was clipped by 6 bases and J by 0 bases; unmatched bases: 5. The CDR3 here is CASSLRDYSYNEQFF. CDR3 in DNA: TGTGCCAGCTCCCTTCGGGACTACTCCTACAATGAGCAGTTCTTC.

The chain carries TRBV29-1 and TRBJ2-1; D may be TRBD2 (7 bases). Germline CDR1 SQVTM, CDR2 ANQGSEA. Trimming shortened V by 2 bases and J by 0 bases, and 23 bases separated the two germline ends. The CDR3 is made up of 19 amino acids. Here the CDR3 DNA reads TGCAGCGTTGAATCTGGGCGGGGCGGGGGCCTAAGCTCCTACAATGAGCAGTTCTTC. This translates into CSVESGRGGGLSSYNEQFF.

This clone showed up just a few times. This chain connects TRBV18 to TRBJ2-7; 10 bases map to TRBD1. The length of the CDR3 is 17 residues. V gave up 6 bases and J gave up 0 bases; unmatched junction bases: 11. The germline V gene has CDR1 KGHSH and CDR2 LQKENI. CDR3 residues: CASSHRTGTGDSYEQYF. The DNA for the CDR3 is TGTGCCAGCTCGCACCGTACCGGGACAGGGGACTCCTACGAGCAGTACTTC.